This entry features one T cell receptor beta chain sequence. Its antigen is currently unknown. Expansion with viral peptide pools was applied to antigen-specific CD4+ T cells by the ViraFEST assay prior to sequencing. Following a roughly 11-day culture, CD4+ T cells were purified. PCR confirmed that the person was infected with SARS-CoV-2 between March and December 2020. This sample is part of a study of vaccination effects on CD4 cells after COVID-19. Study-level background: The participants, recipients of two vaccine doses, got either BNT162b2 or mRNA-1273. Among convalescent patients, two provided samples 16 days and one week before vaccination.

Germline loops: CDR1 MNHNY, CDR2 SVGAGI (reference sequence). Trimming cost V 5 bases and J 2 bases, with 9 bases left between them. CDR3 size: 13 residues. The method was immunoSEQ multiplex PCR; TCRdb's version includes in-frame clones alone and lacks a portion of them. Here the sample spans about 22,000 clones, 75% to 85% being singletons. Study-wide points: Few convalescent patients were studied, and early post-infection samples were lacking.

The rearrangement joins TRBV6-6 to TRBJ1-2; D is unresolved. The TCR originated in a human donor who had a prior SARS-CoV-2 infection. The material was CD4+ T cells from PBMCs cultured with a peptide pool, obtained before COVID-19 vaccination. The CDR3 region has the DNA TGTGCCAGCAGTATGGATCCGAACTATGGCTACACCTTC. Amino acids: CASSMDPNYGYTF.